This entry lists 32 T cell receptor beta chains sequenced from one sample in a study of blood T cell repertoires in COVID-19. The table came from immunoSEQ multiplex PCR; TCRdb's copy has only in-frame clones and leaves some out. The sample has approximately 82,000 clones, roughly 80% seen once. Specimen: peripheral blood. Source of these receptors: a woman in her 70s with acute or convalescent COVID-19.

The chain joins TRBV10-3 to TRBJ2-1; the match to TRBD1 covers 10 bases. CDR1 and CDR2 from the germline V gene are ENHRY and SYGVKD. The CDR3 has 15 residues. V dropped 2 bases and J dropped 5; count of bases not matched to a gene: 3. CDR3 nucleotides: TGTGCCATCAGTGAGCCGGGACAGGGGAACAATGAGCAGTTCTTC. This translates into CAISEPGQGNNEQFF.

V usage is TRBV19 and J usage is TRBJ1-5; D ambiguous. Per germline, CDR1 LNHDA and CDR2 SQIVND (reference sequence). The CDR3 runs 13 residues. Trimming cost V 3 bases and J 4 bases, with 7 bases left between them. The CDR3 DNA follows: TGTGCCAGTAGTATCTCTAGAAATCAGCCCCAGCATTTT. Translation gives CASSISRNQPQHF.

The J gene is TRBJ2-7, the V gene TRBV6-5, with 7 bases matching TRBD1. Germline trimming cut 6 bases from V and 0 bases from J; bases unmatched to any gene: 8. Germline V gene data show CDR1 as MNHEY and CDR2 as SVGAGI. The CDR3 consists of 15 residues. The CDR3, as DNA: TGTGCCAGCAGAAGACAGGGATGGGGCTCCTACGAGCAGTACTTC. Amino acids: CASRRQGWGSYEQYF.

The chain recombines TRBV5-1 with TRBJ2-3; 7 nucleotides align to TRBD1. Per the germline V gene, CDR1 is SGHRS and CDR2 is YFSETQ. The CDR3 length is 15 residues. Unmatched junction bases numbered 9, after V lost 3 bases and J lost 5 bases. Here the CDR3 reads CASSYTTGDGDTQYF. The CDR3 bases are TGCGCCAGCAGCTATACTACAGGGGATGGAGATACGCAGTATTTT.

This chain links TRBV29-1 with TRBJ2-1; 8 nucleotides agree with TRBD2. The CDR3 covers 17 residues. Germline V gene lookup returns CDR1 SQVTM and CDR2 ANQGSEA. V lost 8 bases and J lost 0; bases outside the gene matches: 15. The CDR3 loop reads CSFILAGELSSYNEQFF. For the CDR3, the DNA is TGCAGCTTTATCCTAGCGGGCGAACTGAGCTCCTACAATGAGCAGTTCTTC.

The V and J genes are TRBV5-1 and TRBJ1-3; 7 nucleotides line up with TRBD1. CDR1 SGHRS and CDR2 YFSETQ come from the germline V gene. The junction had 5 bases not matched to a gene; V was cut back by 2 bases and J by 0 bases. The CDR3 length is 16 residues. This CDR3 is CASSFGTARSGNTIYF. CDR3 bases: TGCGCCAGCAGCTTTGGGACAGCCCGCTCTGGAAACACCATATATTTT.

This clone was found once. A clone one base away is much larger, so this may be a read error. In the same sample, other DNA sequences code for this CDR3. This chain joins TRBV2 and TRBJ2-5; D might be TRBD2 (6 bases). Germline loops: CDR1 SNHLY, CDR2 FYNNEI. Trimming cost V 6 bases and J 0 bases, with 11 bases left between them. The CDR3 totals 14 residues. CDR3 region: CASSGERDQETQYF. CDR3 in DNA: TGTGCCAGCAGCGGTGAGCGGGACCAAGAGACCCAGTACTTC. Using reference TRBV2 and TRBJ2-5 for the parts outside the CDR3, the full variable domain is EPEVTQTPSHQVTQMGQEVILRCVPISNHLYFYWYRQILGQKVEFLVSFYNNEISEKSEIFDDQFSVERPDGSNFTLKIRSTKLEDSAMYFCASSGERDQETQYFGPGTRLLVL.

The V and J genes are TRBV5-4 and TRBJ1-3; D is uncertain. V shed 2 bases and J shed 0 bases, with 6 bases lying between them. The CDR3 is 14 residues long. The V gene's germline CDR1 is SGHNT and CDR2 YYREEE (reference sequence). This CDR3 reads CASSLSNSGNTIYF. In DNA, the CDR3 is TGTGCCAGCAGCTTATCAAACTCTGGAAACACCATATATTTT.

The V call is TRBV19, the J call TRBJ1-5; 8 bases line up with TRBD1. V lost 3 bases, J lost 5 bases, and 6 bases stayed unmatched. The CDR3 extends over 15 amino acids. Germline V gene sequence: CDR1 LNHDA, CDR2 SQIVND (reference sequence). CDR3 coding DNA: TGTGCCAGTAGTATGCAACAGGGGGAGGATCAGCCCCAGCATTTT. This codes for CASSMQQGEDQPQHF.

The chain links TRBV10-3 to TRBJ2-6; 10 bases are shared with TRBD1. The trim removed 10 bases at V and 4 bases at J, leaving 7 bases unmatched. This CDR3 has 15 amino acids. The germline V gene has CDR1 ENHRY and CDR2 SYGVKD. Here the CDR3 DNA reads TGTGCCACCAGGGGGACAGGGGTCGGGGCCAACGTCCTGACTTTC. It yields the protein CATRGTGVGANVLTF.

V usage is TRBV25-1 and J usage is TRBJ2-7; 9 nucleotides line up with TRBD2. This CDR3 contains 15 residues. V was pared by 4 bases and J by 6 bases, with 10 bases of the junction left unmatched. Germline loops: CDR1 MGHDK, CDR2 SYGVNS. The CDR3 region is CASSGRLAGVSEQYF. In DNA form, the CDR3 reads TGTGCCAGCAGTGGCCGCTTAGCGGGAGTTAGCGAGCAGTACTTC.

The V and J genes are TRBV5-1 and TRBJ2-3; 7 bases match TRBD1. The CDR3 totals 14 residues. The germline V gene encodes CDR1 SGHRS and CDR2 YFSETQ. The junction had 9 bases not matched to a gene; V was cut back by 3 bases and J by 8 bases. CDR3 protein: CASSSGDSSSTQYF. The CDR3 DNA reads TGCGCCAGCAGCTCTGGGGACAGCTCCTCTACGCAGTATTTT.

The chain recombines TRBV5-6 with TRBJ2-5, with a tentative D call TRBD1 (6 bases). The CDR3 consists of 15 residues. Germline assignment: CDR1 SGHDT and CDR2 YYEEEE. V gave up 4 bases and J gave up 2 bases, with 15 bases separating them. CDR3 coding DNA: TGTGCCAGCAGCACACGCCGGGACACACAAGAGACCCAGTACTTC. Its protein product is CASSTRRDTQETQYF.

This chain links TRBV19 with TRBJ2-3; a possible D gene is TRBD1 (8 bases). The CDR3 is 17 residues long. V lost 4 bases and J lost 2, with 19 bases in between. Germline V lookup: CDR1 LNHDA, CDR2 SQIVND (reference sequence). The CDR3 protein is CASSTGTGGGLTDTQYF. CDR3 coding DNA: TGTGCCAGTAGTACCGGAACAGGGGGGGGACTCACAGATACGCAGTATTTT. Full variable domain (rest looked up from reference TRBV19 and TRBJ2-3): DGGITQSPKYLFRKEGQNVTLSCEQNLNHDAMYWYRQDPGQGLRLIYYSQIVNDFQKGDIAEGYSVSREKKESFPLTVTSAQKNPTAFYLCASSTGTGGGLTDTQYFGPGTRLTVL.

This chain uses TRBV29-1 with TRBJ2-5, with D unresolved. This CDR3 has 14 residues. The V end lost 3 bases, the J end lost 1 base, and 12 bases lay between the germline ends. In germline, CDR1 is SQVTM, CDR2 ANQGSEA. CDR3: CSVEYTALQETQYF. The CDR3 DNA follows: TGCAGCGTTGAGTATACAGCCCTCCAAGAGACCCAGTACTTC.

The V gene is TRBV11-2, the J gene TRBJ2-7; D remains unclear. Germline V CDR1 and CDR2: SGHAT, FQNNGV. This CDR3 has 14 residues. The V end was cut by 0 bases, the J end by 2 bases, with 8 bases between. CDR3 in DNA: TGTGCCAGCAGCTTAGAACTGGGCCCCTACGAGCAGTACTTC. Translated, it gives CASSLELGPYEQYF.

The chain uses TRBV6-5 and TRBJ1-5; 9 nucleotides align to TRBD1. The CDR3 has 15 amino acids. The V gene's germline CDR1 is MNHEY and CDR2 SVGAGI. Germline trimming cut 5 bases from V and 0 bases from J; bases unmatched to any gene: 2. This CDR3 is CASSRDRDSNQPQHF. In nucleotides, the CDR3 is TGTGCCAGCAGTAGGGACAGGGATAGCAATCAGCCCCAGCATTTT.

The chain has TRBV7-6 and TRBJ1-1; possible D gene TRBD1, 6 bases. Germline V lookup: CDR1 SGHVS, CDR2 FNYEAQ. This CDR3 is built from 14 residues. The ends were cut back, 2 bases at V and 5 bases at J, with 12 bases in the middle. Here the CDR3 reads CASSLNRDATEAFF. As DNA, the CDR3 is TGTGCCAGCAGCTTAAACAGGGATGCGACTGAAGCTTTCTTT.

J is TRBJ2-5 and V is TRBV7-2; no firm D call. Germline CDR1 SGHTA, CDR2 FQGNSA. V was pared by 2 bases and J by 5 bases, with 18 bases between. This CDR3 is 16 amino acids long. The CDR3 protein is CASSLFGQPTIETQYF. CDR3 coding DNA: TGTGCCAGCAGCTTATTTGGGCAGCCGACCATTGAGACCCAGTACTTC.

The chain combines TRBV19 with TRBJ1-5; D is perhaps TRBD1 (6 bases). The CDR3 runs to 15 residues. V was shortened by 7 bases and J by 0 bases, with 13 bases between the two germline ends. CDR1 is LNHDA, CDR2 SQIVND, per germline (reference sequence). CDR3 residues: CASTETGDSNQPQHF. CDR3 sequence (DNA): TGTGCCAGTACCGAGACAGGTGATAGCAATCAGCCCCAGCATTTT.

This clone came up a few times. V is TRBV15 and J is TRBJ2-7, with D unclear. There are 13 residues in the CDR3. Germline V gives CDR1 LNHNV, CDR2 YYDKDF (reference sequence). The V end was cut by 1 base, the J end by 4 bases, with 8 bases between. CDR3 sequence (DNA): TGTGCCACCAGCAGAGGGTCTACTTACGAGCAGTACTTC. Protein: CATSRGSTYEQYF.

CDR3 sequence (DNA): TGTGCCAGCAGTTACACCGGGACAGACGTCTATGGCTACACCTTC. Its protein is CASSYTGTDVYGYTF. The rearrangement links TRBV6-6 to TRBJ1-2; 7 positions match TRBD1. CDR3 length: 15 residues. Per the germline V gene, CDR1 is MNHNY and CDR2 is SVGAGI (reference sequence). V lost 2 bases to trimming and J lost 4 bases; unmatched junction nucleotides: 7.

CDR3 sequence: CASSPSIWQAGQYF. CDR3 bases: TGCGCCAGCAGCCCCTCCATATGGCAGGCCGGGCAGTACTTC. This sequence joins TRBV10-1 and TRBJ2-7, with D unresolved. Germline V gene sequence: CDR1 WNHNN, CDR2 SYGVQD (reference sequence). The CDR3 loop spans 14 amino acids. Trimming cost V 6 bases and J 9 bases, with 21 bases left between them.

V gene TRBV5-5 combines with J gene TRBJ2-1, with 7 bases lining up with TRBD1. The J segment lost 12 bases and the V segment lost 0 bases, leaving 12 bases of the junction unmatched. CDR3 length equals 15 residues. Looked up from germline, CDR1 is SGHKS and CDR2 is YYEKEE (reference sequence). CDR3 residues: CASSLAPTGDVAQFF. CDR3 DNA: TGTGCCAGCAGCTTGGCCCCTACAGGGGACGTGGCGCAGTTCTTC.

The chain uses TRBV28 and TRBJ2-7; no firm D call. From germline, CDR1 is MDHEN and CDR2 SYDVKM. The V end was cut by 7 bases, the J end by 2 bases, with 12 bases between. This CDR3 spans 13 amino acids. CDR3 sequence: CASMSRQPYEQYF. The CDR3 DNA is TGTGCCAGCATGTCGAGGCAACCCTACGAGCAGTACTTC.

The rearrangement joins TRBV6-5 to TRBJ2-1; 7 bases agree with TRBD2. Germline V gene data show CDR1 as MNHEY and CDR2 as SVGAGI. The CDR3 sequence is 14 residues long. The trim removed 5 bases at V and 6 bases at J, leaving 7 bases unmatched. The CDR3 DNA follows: TGTGCCAGCAGTCCTCCCCTAGCGGCCAATGAGCAGTTCTTC. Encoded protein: CASSPPLAANEQFF.

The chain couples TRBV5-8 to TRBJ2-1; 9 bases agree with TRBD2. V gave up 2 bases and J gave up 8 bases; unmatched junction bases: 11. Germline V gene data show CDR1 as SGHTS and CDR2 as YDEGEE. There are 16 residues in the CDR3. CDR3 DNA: TGTGCCAGCAGCTTTCGGTTTAGCGGGAGCGGCGATGAGCAGTTCTTC. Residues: CASSFRFSGSGDEQFF.

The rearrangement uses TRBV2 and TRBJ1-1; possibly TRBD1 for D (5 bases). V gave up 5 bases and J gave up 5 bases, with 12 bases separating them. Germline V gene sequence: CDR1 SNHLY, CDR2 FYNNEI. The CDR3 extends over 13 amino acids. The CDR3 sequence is CASSNQGETEAFF. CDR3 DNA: TGTGCCAGCAGTAATCAGGGTGAGACTGAAGCTTTCTTT.

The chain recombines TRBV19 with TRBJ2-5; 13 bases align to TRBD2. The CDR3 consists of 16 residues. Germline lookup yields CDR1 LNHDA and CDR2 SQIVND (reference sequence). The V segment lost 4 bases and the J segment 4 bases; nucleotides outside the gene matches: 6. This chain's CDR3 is CASSTVLAGGPETQYF. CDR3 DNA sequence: TGTGCCAGTAGTACAGTACTAGCGGGAGGGCCAGAGACCCAGTACTTC. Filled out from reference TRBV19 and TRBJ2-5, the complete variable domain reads DGGITQSPKYLFRKEGQNVTLSCEQNLNHDAMYWYRQDPGQGLRLIYYSQIVNDFQKGDIAEGYSVSREKKESFPLTVTSAQKNPTAFYLCASSTVLAGGPETQYFGPGTRLLVL.

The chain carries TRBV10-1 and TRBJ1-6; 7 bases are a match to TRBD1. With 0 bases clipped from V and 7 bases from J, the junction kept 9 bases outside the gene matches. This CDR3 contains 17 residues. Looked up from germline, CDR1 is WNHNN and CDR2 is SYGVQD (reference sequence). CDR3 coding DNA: TGCGCCAGCAGTGAGTCGATTCCCAGGGGGGACAATTCACCCCTCCACTTT. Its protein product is CASSESIPRGDNSPLHF.

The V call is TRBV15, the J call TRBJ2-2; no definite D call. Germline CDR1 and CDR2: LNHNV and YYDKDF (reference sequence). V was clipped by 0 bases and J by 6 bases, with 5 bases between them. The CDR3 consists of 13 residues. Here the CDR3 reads CATSRDSAGELFF. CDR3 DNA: TGTGCCACCAGCAGAGATTCGGCCGGGGAGCTGTTTTTT.

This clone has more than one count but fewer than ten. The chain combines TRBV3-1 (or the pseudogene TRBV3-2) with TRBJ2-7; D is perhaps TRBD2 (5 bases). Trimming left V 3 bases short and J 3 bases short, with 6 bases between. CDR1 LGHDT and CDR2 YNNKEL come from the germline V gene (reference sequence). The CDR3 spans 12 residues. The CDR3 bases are TGTGCCAGCAGCCAGACTAACTACGAGCAGTACTTC. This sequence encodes CASSQTNYEQYF.